Listed below are T cell receptor beta chains from one sample, sequenced in a study of T cell clones after liver transplantation. Some clones are missing from TCRdb's copy, which holds only in-frame ones; the method was immunoSEQ multiplex PCR. This sample has some 9,000 clones, with around 72% found just once. The sequences come from CD8+ T cells from blood, collected at the approximately 15-month timepoint. The receptors come from a human patient who received a liver transplant. Some T cells may be the graft donor's. The CDR3 runs from the conserved cysteine through the conserved F or W. D genes are given only for firm matches. Clone size is stated in some rows and not others, as once, few, many or a class when expanded.

-,-,14,TRBV28,TRBJ2-7,TGTGCCAGCAGCGACAGGGAGGGATCCTACGAGCAGTACTTC,CASSDREGSYEQYF
-,few,16,TRBV6-1,TRBJ1-5,TGTGCCAGCAGTGAAGCGCATGACAGCCTCAATCAGCCCCAGCATTTT,CASSEAHDSLNQPQHF
TRBD2,few,16,TRBV14,TRBJ2-1,TGTGCCAGCAGCCAAGGAGCGGGAAGGTTGGACAATGAGCAGTTCTTC,CASSQGAGRLDNEQFF
TRBD1,-,14,TRBV28,TRBJ2-1,TGTGCCAGCAGTCGCACGACAGGGGCCAATGAGCAGTTCTTC,CASSRTTGANEQFF
TRBD2,-,14,TRBV29-1,TRBJ2-1,TGCAGCGTCACTGGACTAGCGGGGGGGAATGAGCAGTTCTTC,CSVTGLAGGNEQFF
TRBD2,-,15,TRBV27,TRBJ2-5,TGTGCCAGCAGATTAGCGGGAGGTCGGCAAGAGACCCAGTACTTC,CASRLAGGRQETQYF
TRBD1,once,16,TRBV19,TRBJ2-1,TGTGCCAGTAGTGACGAGGGGGCGAGAATTTTAGGTGAGCAGTTCTTC,CASSDEGARILGEQFF
TRBD1,-,15,TRBV5-1,TRBJ1-3,TGCGCCAGCAGCTTGGAGGGGGCCTCTGGAAACACCATATATTTT,CASSLEGASGNTIYF
-,-,16,TRBV7-9,TRBJ1-2,TGTGCCAGCAGCACTGCTGGCGGGACGGGGGTATATGGCTACACCTTC,CASSTAGGTGVYGYTF
-,-,15,TRBV4-1,TRBJ1-2,TGCGCCAGCAGCCAAGATGAGGGGTCCGACTATGGCTACACCTTC,CASSQDEGSDYGYTF